This T cell receptor (beta chain) was profiled in a study of regulatory dendritic cells for organ transplantation (dated by TCRdb to 2016 to 2017). For the study in its entirety: To make regulatory dendritic cells, monocytes were cultured with vitamin D3 on days 0 and 4 and with IL-10 on day 4. Sorted naive and memory CD4+ and CD8+ T cells had their TCRbeta repertoires sequenced both before and after allostimulation with either regulatory or mature dendritic cells. On day 6, LPS was added to the DC cultures so that the response of the DCs to a potent maturation-inducing agent could be evaluated. On the study overall, not on this receptor specifically: Only a couple of subjects were sequenced, and the authors noted considerable between-individual heterogeneity in the alloreactive memory CD8+ T cell pool. Expansion of memory CD8+ clones was induced by allostimulation in both subjects, but more limited expansion appeared to be induced by regulatory dendritic cells than by mature dendritic cells. Among the resting subsets, the most alloreactive TCR clonotypes were found in memory CD8+ T cells. Naive CD4+ and CD8+ T cells showed highly diverse repertoires, whereas memory cells were less diverse and memory CD8+ cells were the most oligoclonal.

Sorted T cell subsets were CFSE-labeled and co-cultured for around five days with allogeneic regulatory or mature dendritic cells at a 1:10 DC:T ratio. FACS was used to sort CD4+ or CD8+ cells into naive T cells, defined as CD45RA+, and memory T cells, defined as CD45RO+. A couple of healthy control subjects provided the T cells used for TCR sequencing. Genomic DNA was extracted with the Qiagen DNeasy Blood & Tissue Kit. The CDR3 runs 15 residues from the cysteine to the phenylalanine. The CDR3 DNA has 45 bases and is translated from base 1. CDR1 LGHNA and CDR2 YSLEER are derived from the germline V gene. Trimming takes 0 bases from V and 2 bases from J, and the germline ends sit 11 bases apart. The TCRbeta CDR3 regions were amplified in a multiplexed two-step PCR with Vbeta-specific forward primers and Jbeta-specific reverse primers. TCRbeta libraries were sequenced on an Illumina instrument through the immunoSEQ service. In the paper's pipeline: IMGT annotation was used to assign V, D and J genes, and synthetic CDR3 analogues were used to correct counts for multiplex PCR bias. The immunoSEQ Analyzer calculated repertoire clonality as one minus the normalized Shannon entropy. Clonal expansion was defined using Fisher's exact test with Benjamini-Hochberg false discovery rate control and a two-tailed threshold of P<0.01. The clones in this table, taken by TCRdb from immuneACCESS, are in-frame only. Not every clone is retained; where verified, under half of the shortfall comes from an unresolved V gene, and the cause of the rest is unknown. The V and J calls and clone size were taken over from that table, and D and trimming were inferred from the DNA. Recorded for this sample are approximately 4,000 clones; about 76% of them occurred a single time. Roughly 24% of the sample lies in the top ten.

This clone was seen a handful of times. Its antigen is currently not known. The sample holds no much larger clone one base away, and base qualities are not on file. In this chain, TRBV4-3 is recombined with TRBJ2-7; the D gene lacks a confident call. The sequencing input was memory CD8+ T cells from blood cultured with dendritic cells. The cell subset or site label of this sample denotes: CD45RO+ memory T cells. This receptor was obtained from a human donor in good health. For the CDR3, the sequence is CASSQEKYYTYEQYF. Here is the DNA: TGCGCCAGCAGCCAAGAAAAATACTACACCTACGAGCAGTACTTC.